Below, 22 T cell receptor beta chains from the same sample are listed, as sequenced in a study of CDR3 diversity in severe acne. TCRdb independently ran MiXCR on the PCR reads; one entry per CDR3 protein. The sample has tens of thousands of distinct CDR3 sequences; 45% to 50% are singletons. The sample was blood. These receptors all stem from a male donor with severe acne vulgaris.

This clonotype has ten or more counts. The J gene is TRBJ1-1, the V gene TRBV20-1; D perhaps matches TRBD1 (5 bases). CDR3 length equals 13 residues. Germline assignment: CDR1 DFQATT and CDR2 SNEGSKA (reference sequence). V shed 5 bases and J shed 1 base, with 11 bases lying between them. CDR3: CSAPGRRNTEAFF. The CDR3 nucleotides read TGCAGTGCTCCGGGACGGCGGAACACTGAAGCTTTCTTT.

With regard to this clonotype: This clone may be a read error of a much larger clone one base away. The chain has TRBV2 and TRBJ2-3, with D unresolved. There are 15 residues in the CDR3. Germline CDR1 and CDR2: SNHLY and FYNNEI. The CDR3 sequence is CAGSPGPVSTDTQYF. DNA for the CDR3: TGTGCCGGCAGTCCAGGACCGGTTAGCACAGATACGCAGTATTTT.

This clonotype was counted many times. The genes are TRBV24-1 and TRBJ2-5, with a weak D call TRBD2 (6 bases). Trimming pared 4 bases from V and 5 bases from J, leaving 13 bases between. Germline lookup yields CDR1 KGHDR and CDR2 SFDVKD. The CDR3 runs 14 residues. CDR3 amino acids: CATSDPRGGETQYF. CDR3 bases: TGTGCCACCAGTGACCCGCGGGGCGGGGAGACCCAGTACTTC.

The chain is built from TRBV2 and TRBJ2-1, with 13 bases that match TRBD2. CDR3 length: 15 amino acids. Losses at the gene ends were 6 bases for V and 5 bases for J; bases not matched to a gene: 4. Looked up from germline, CDR1 is SNHLY and CDR2 is FYNNEI. The CDR3 region has the DNA TGTGCCAGCAGGCCCGGGACTAGCGGGAACAATGAGCAGTTCTTC. This encodes CASRPGTSGNNEQFF.

This clonotype has only a few counts. J is TRBJ2-1 and V is TRBV5-4; 10 nucleotides align to TRBD2. From germline, CDR1 is SGHNT and CDR2 YYREEE (reference sequence). Trimming cost V 4 bases and J 7 bases; bases outside gene matches: 8. This CDR3 spans 15 amino acids. CDR3: CASSASGRAFNEQFF. DNA of the CDR3: TGTGCCAGCAGCGCAAGCGGGAGGGCCTTTAATGAGCAGTTCTTC.

V gene TRBV7-9 combines with J gene TRBJ2-2; no firm D call. This CDR3 spans 13 amino acids. V lost 5 bases, J lost 4 bases, and 8 bases lay in between. Per the germline V gene, CDR1 is SEHNR and CDR2 is FQNEAQ (reference sequence). The CDR3 DNA follows: TGTGCCAGCAGCGCCTACAGCACCGGGGAGCTGTTTTTT. It codes for CASSAYSTGELFF.

CDR3 sequence reads: CASSGGRVINQPQHF. The CDR3 DNA reads as TGTGCCAGCAGTGGGGGCAGGGTAATCAATCAGCCCCAGCATTTT. J is TRBJ1-5 and V is TRBV28; D might be TRBD1 (6 bases). The germline gives CDR1 MDHEN, CDR2 SYDVKM. This CDR3 contains 15 residues. Trimming pared 5 bases from V and 3 bases from J, leaving 14 bases between.

The rearrangement joins TRBV6-6 to TRBJ2-3, with TRBD1 identical over 8 bases. The length of the CDR3 is 20 residues. Per the germline V gene, CDR1 is MNHNY and CDR2 is SVGAGI (reference sequence). J gave up 4 bases and V 2 bases, and 20 bases lay outside the gene matches. CDR3 region: CASSYIGQGRGAIVADTQYF. CDR3 sequence (DNA): TGTGCCAGCAGTTACATTGGACAGGGTCGTGGGGCCATAGTGGCAGATACGCAGTATTTT.

The chain joins TRBV2 to TRBJ1-1, with 7 bases that match TRBD1. The CDR3 spans 15 residues. From germline, CDR1 is SNHLY and CDR2 FYNNEI. J was trimmed by 0 bases and V by 4 bases; bases with no gene match: 5. DNA of the CDR3: TGTGCCAGCAGTGTGACAGGGCTAATGAACACTGAAGCTTTCTTT. It translates to CASSVTGLMNTEAFF.

The genes are TRBV3-1 and TRBJ2-3, with D tentatively TRBD1 (7 bases). This CDR3 has 15 residues. V was pared by 5 bases and J by 6 bases, with 18 bases between. CDR1 and CDR2 from the germline V gene are LGHDT and YNNKEL (reference sequence). The CDR3 bases are TGTGCCAGCAGCTCCCCCCGGACAGGAGGGGATACGCAGTATTTT. This codes for CASSSPRTGGDTQYF.

In this sample, this clonotype turned up many times. The rearrangement uses TRBV20-1 and TRBJ2-2; D is undetermined. Germline CDR1 and CDR2: DFQATT and SNEGSKA (reference sequence). The V end lost 6 bases, the J end lost 0 bases, and 17 bases lay between the germline ends. CDR3 length: 16 amino acids. The CDR3 here is CSALPGLRANTGELFF. For the CDR3, the DNA is TGCAGTGCCCTCCCCGGGTTAAGGGCGAACACCGGGGAGCTGTTTTTT.

This clonotype has ten or more counts. This chain links TRBV11-3 with TRBJ1-1; 8 nucleotides agree with TRBD1. The CDR3 has 15 amino acids. CDR1 is SGHNT, CDR2 YENEEA, per germline. V trimming: 5 bases; J trimming: 5 bases; junction bases outside the gene matches: 10. CDR3 DNA: TGTGCCAGCAGCATCCGTCAGGGGGCCGCTACTGAAGCTTTCTTT. This codes for CASSIRQGAATEAFF.

This chain uses TRBV28 with TRBJ2-7; 7 bases line up with TRBD2. Germline V CDR1 and CDR2: MDHEN, SYDVKM. This CDR3 is 15 amino acids long. J gave up 0 bases and V 8 bases, and 10 bases lay outside the gene matches. The CDR3 is CASRRSSGSSYEQYF. The CDR3 coding sequence is TGTGCCAGCCGCCGATCTAGCGGTAGCTCCTACGAGCAGTACTTC.

To note about this clonotype: This sequence may be a read error, since a much larger clone differs from it by one base. The V and J genes are TRBV5-1 and TRBJ1-1, with a weak D call TRBD1 (5 bases). Germline lookup yields CDR1 SGHRS and CDR2 YFSETQ. The CDR3 totals 13 residues. The CDR3 bases are TGCGCCAGCAGCTTGGCTACAGGCGCTGATGCTTTCTTT. Its protein is CASSLATGADAFF.

This clonotype was seen a handful of times. This rearrangement joins TRBV20-1 to TRBJ1-5; weak D call: TRBD1 (6 bases). The CDR3 totals 14 residues. CDR1 is DFQATT and CDR2 is SNEGSKA in the germline V gene (reference sequence). Trimming removed 6 bases from V and 0 bases from J, with 12 bases in between. The CDR3 loop reads CSASGTHSNQPQHF. As DNA, the CDR3 is TGCAGTGCCAGCGGGACACATAGCAATCAGCCCCAGCATTTT.

This clonotype was observed a handful of times. This chain uses TRBV25-1 with TRBJ1-2; TRBD1 matches 9 bases. The V gene end was trimmed by 4 bases and the J gene end by 8 bases; junction bases not matched to a gene: 8. CDR1 is MGHDK and CDR2 is SYGVNS in the germline V gene. There are 14 residues in the CDR3. The CDR3 DNA reads TGTGCCAGCAGTGCGGGACAGGGTGTTCTCGGCTACACCTTC. It encodes CASSAGQGVLGYTF.

With regard to this clonotype: One junction end disagrees with the germline gene, perhaps due to a read error. The chain couples TRBV6-5 to TRBJ1-1, with D possibly matching TRBD1 (5 bases). In germline, CDR1 is MNHEY, CDR2 SVGAGI. This CDR3 comprises 9 residues. The CDR3 here is CASNGQRVF. The CDR3, as DNA: TGTGCCAGCAACGGACAACGAGTCTTT.

Remarks on this clonotype: One end of the junction fails to match germline, which may point to a read error. The rearrangement uses TRBV9 and TRBJ2-7; 15 bases map to TRBD2. CDR3 size: 13 residues. Germline V gene data show CDR1 as SGDLS and CDR2 as YYNGEE. CDR3 protein: CASSQGLAGGHVF. Written as DNA, the CDR3 is TGTGCCAGCAGCCAGGGACTAGCGGGAGGTCACGTATTC.

This clonotype turned up a few times. This chain uses TRBV20-1 with TRBJ2-4; D not resolved. V lost 5 bases to trimming and J lost 1 base, with 9 bases between them. CDR1 and CDR2 from the germline V gene are DFQATT and SNEGSKA (reference sequence). The CDR3 totals 13 residues. The CDR3 spells CSAQDGAKNIQYF. For the CDR3, the DNA is TGCAGTGCTCAGGACGGGGCCAAAAACATTCAGTACTTC.

This clonotype was seen a single time. The chain carries TRBV3-1 and TRBJ2-7; TRBD2 aligns across 9 bases. V trimming: 0 bases; J trimming: 7 bases; junction bases outside the gene matches: 7. The CDR3 consists of 15 residues. The germline gives CDR1 LGHDT, CDR2 YNNKEL (reference sequence). The chain's CDR3 is CASSQDLSGRGEQYF. As DNA, the CDR3 is TGTGCCAGCAGCCAAGATCTTAGCGGGAGAGGGGAGCAGTACTTC.

In its sample, this clonotype was seen many times. The chain links TRBV6-6 to TRBJ2-5; D not resolved. V was trimmed by 2 bases and J by 5 bases, leaving 15 bases between them. Germline V gene lookup returns CDR1 MNHNY and CDR2 SVGAGI (reference sequence). The CDR3 sequence is 15 residues long. In DNA form, the CDR3 reads TGTGCCAGCAGTTACCGCCGAAGTGGTGGCGAGACCCAGTACTTC. This encodes CASSYRRSGGETQYF.

This clonotype appeared many times. V and J are TRBV20-1 and TRBJ2-1, with 8 bases identical to TRBD2. The CDR3 loop spans 13 amino acids. Per the germline V gene, CDR1 is DFQATT and CDR2 is SNEGSKA (reference sequence). The V segment lost 3 bases and the J segment 5 bases; nucleotides outside the gene matches: 3. This CDR3 is CSASTSGNNEQFF. CDR3 bases: TGCAGTGCTAGCACTAGCGGCAACAATGAGCAGTTCTTC.